This T cell receptor (beta chain) was recorded in a study of HIV-infected children after antiretroviral therapy interruption. Study-wide background: Children had CD4+ above 500, viral load below 50 copies/ml, either treatment arm. Children's median ages were roughly 10 years and 8 years by group. Recorded EBV and CMV exposure existed for most children.

With regard to this clonotype: What it binds is not known.

Regarding the study as a whole: Naive CD4+ CDR3 sharing between time points fell after interruption began.

Germline lookup yields CDR1 DFQATT and CDR2 SNEGSKA (reference sequence). V dropped 6 bases and J dropped 1; count of bases not matched to a gene: 7. CDR3 length equals 14 residues. Treatment noted: PENTA 11 planned treatment interruption arm or continuous ART arm. RNA-based 3' RACE libraries used unique molecular identifiers. TCRdb reprocessed the 3' RACE reads with MiXCR, giving one entry per CDR3 protein. The sample consists of about 89,000 distinct CDR3 sequences, around 6.9% of them appearing once. The material sequenced was CD45RA+ CD4+ T cells from PBMCs, pooled from several time points, taken from a donor given antiretroviral therapy, either interrupted or continuous. The subset is: naive CD4+ CD45RA+ CD45RO- T cells. This sequence originates from a pool of human donors with HIV. The chain uses TRBV20-1 and TRBJ2-3, with 7 bases lining up with TRBD1. The CDR3 sequence: CSANEGGGTDTQYF. The CDR3 DNA reads TGCAGTGCAAACGAAGGGGGCGGCACAGATACGCAGTATTTT.